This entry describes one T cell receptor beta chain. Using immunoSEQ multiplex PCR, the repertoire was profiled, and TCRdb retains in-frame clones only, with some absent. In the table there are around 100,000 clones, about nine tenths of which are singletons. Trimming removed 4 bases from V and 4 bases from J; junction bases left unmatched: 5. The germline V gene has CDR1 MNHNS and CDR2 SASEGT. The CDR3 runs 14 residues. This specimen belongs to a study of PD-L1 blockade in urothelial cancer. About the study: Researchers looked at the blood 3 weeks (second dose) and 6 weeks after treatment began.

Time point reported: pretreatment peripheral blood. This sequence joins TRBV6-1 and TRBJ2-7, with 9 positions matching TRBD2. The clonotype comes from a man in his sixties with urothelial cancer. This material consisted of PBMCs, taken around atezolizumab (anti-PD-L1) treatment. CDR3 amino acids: CASSGSGSGYEQYF. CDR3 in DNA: TGTGCCAGCAGTGGTAGCGGGAGTGGGTACGAGCAGTACTTC.